This note documents a single T cell receptor (beta chain) sequence. Which antigen it targets is not known. No base quality values were provided; no much bigger clone lies one nucleotide off. Looking up the germline V gene yields CDR1 SGHDT and CDR2 YYEEEE. From the cysteine up to the phenylalanine, the CDR3 has a length of 13 residues. Of all the DNA, just the CDR3 is kept, 39 bases in frame from base 1. V is trimmed back by 2 bases and J by 14 bases, and the junction contains 9 bases that no gene match accounts for. The source of the sample is a study of T cells in Graves' hyperthyroidism and ophthalmopathy (dated by TCRdb to the late 2010s). Describing the broader study: Peripheral blood samples were taken at the time of initial diagnosis, prior to any treatment. Following sampling, methimazole starting at 30 mg daily was given to hyperthyroidism patients, and high-dose intravenous methylprednisolone was given to ophthalmopathy patients. TCR Vbeta CDR3 sequencing of approximately 140 peripheral blood samples (over 40 ophthalmopathy, over 70 hyperthyroidism and some 17 progressor patients) is reported in the paper. The 100 discovery patients were divided at random into training and test sets in a 7:3 ratio. In several Graves' hyperthyroidism patients, the study also compared T-cell repertoires from thyroid tissue with T-cell repertoires from blood. A discovery cohort of about 100 patients, 43 with Graves' ophthalmopathy and approximately 60 with stable Graves' hyperthyroidism, was used to find distinguishing TCR V-J signatures. Prospective prediction of ophthalmopathy was tested in an independent validation cohort of 18 to 20 hyperthyroidism patients and 17 patients who later progressed to ophthalmopathy. The paper as a whole reports these results and caveats: In validation, the model predicted progression to ophthalmopathy a median of approximately 6.3 months before onset, with roughly 70% sensitivity and almost 75% specificity. Most expanded thyroid clonotypes (frequency above 0.001) were also detected in blood, suggesting blood repertoires may reflect thyroid immune responses. A model built on a 13 V-J signature distinguished ophthalmopathy from stable hyperthyroidism, reaching 85% to 90% sensitivity and under 84% specificity in cross-validation and 80%/75% in testing. Sample size was not statistically predetermined, and investigators were not blinded to group allocation.

Ophthalmopathy patients had moderately to severely active disease, with a Clinical Activity Score of 3 or more, a NOSPECS grade of 4 or more, and a disease duration of less than 3 months. Exclusion was applied to patients with uncontrolled infections, other autoimmune diseases, pregnancy or lactation. Diagnoses relied on clinical symptoms, serum thyroxine and TRAb, thyroid ultrasound and orbital computed tomography. PBMCs were isolated from 10 ml of fresh peripheral blood by Ficoll-Paque density gradient centrifugation. Total RNA was extracted with Trizol reagent, and quality was checked on an Agilent 2100 Bioanalyzer. Amplification of TCR beta CDR3 regions was carried out from RNA transcripts. For the first round of RT-PCR on the TCR CDR3, the HTBI primer set was used together with the Qiagen OneStep RT-PCR kit. The libraries were constructed in a second round of multiplex PCR and then size-selected and purified. Sequencing of the libraries was done on an Illumina HiSeq2000 using paired-end 100 bp reads. In the source study's methods: SOAPnuke was used to process the raw data, throwing out any read that contained adapters or uncalled bases, had a mean Phred below 15, or lacked an exact constant-primer or identifier match. High-quality paired reads were merged with COPE v1.2.5, and unique nucleotide sequences were defined as clonotypes. MiTCR v1.1 was used to align clonotypes to the IMGT TRBV, TRBD and TRBJ reference segments. The analysis was restricted to V-J combinations with a frequency above 0.0001, which together covered over 99% of the repertoires. The TCS score was defined as F50 (clonal expansion) divided by E x V (chaos), with BLOSUM62-based TCRdist calculated between CDR3 peptides within each V-J. Welch's t-statistics and random forest reduced several hundred V-J features to under 15, which were used in a naive Bayes classifier (R e1071). The public reads were quality trimmed at Q25 with fastp and then assembled into clones with MiXCR by TCRdb, keeping productive beta chains. Each CDR3 protein gets just one entry, which takes the most common genes and DNA from the rows behind it. The V and J calls follow TCRdb's processing rather than the paper's. In all, the sample holds 530,000 or so distinct CDR3 sequences, and 17% of those were seen once. The leading ten clones occupy 17% of the sample.

The sample taken for sequencing was blood. The receptor's source is a woman aged 18-29 years with Graves' ophthalmopathy. The rearrangement combines TRBV5-6 with TRBJ2-1; 8 of the junction bases match TRBD2. CDR3 protein: CASSFERTSGEFF. The DNA sequence is given as TGTGCCAGCAGCTTTGAACGAACTAGCGGAGAGTTCTTC.